The 13 T cell receptor beta chains below all came from one sample that was sequenced in a study of shared clonotypes between healthy human individuals. Sequencing was performed with immunoSEQ multiplex PCR; in TCRdb, only in-frame clones are kept and a portion is missing. The table shows roughly 2.2 million clones, with 90% to 95% occurring only once. The sequenced sample was naive CD4+ T cells from PBMCs. Documented subset: CD45RA+ positively selected. The receptors stem from a man younger than 30 in good health. Some clones in this sample may be carry-over from other donors' samples.

The chain has TRBV11-1 and TRBJ2-5, with a possible D match to TRBD2 (6 bases). Germline lookup yields CDR1 SGHAT and CDR2 FQDESV (reference sequence). The V gene lost 6 bases and the J gene lost 5 bases, with 13 bases spanning the gap. The length of the CDR3 is 13 residues. CDR3 protein: CASRAPGAETQYF. CDR3 bases: TGTGCCAGCAGGGCGCCGGGAGCGGAGACCCAGTACTTC.

V usage is TRBV25-1 and J usage is TRBJ2-7; D may be TRBD1 (6 bases). The CDR3 consists of 14 residues. The V gene lost 7 bases and the J gene lost 5 bases, with 18 bases spanning the gap. Germline V lookup: CDR1 MGHDK, CDR2 SYGVNS. CDR3 sequence: CASIPSTGWNEQYF. CDR3 in DNA: TGTGCCAGCATCCCCTCGACAGGATGGAACGAGCAGTACTTC.

Points on this clone: The sample has other DNA sequences that encode this CDR3 too. The chain joins TRBV9 to TRBJ2-7, with 7 bases fitting TRBD2. Looked up from germline, CDR1 is SGDLS and CDR2 is YYNGEE. This CDR3 comprises 14 residues. The V gene end was trimmed by 2 bases and the J gene end by 0 bases; junction bases not matched to a gene: 2. The CDR3 reads CASSVTSASYEQYF. As DNA, the CDR3 is TGTGCCAGCAGCGTTACTAGCGCCTCCTACGAGCAGTACTTC.

This rearrangement joins TRBV27 to TRBJ2-1, with D perhaps TRBD2 (5 bases). The CDR3 has 14 amino acids. V gave up 4 bases and J gave up 1 base, with 8 bases separating them. CDR1 is MNHEY, CDR2 SMNVEV, per germline (reference sequence). In nucleotides, the CDR3 is TGTGCCAGCAGTTGGAGGCGTTCCTACAATGAGCAGTTCTTC. Translation: CASSWRRSYNEQFF.

Details on this clone: This sample also contains other DNA sequences that code for the same CDR3. V usage is TRBV18 and J usage is TRBJ2-3; D gene ambiguous. The CDR3 runs to 14 residues. V was shortened by 3 bases and J by 2 bases, with 9 bases between the two germline ends. Per germline, CDR1 KGHSH and CDR2 LQKENI. CDR3 region: CASSPLPSTDTQYF. Here the CDR3 DNA reads TGTGCCAGCTCACCCCTCCCGTCCACAGATACGCAGTATTTT.

The rearrangement links TRBV28 to TRBJ2-1; D unclear. This CDR3 spans 13 amino acids. Trimming took off 6 bases at V and 8 bases at J, with 14 bases between the two ends. CDR1 MDHEN and CDR2 SYDVKM come from the germline V gene. The CDR3 DNA reads TGTGCCAGCAGCACCCGTAGTGTTTATGAGCAGTTCTTC. This translates into CASSTRSVYEQFF.

The chain links TRBV14 to TRBJ2-5; D is unclear. CDR3 size: 13 residues. Germline-derived CDR1 and CDR2 are SGHDN and FVKESK. V lost 3 bases and J 5 bases, leaving 10 bases between the germline ends. The CDR3 nucleotides are TGTGCCAGCAGCCAGGAAGATAGCGAGACCCAGTACTTC. Translated, it gives CASSQEDSETQYF.

This sequence joins TRBV10-3 and TRBJ1-6; D uncertain. V lost 9 bases and J lost 7, with 13 bases in between. The CDR3 is 13 amino acids. The germline V gene encodes CDR1 ENHRY and CDR2 SYGVKD. In nucleotides, the CDR3 is TGTGCCATTGCCGCCCTCCACAATTCACCCCTCCACTTT. Amino acid sequence: CAIAALHNSPLHF.

The chain recombines TRBV6-4 with TRBJ1-6; the D is unclear. The germline V gene encodes CDR1 MRHNA and CDR2 SNTAGT. V was clipped by 6 bases and J by 3 bases, with 6 bases between them. CDR3 length equals 13 residues. CDR3 sequence (DNA): TGTGCCAGCAGCGAGTTCTATAATTCACCCCTCCACTTT. Amino acids: CASSEFYNSPLHF.

The rearrangement links TRBV28 to TRBJ1-3; no clear D. There are 12 residues in the CDR3. The V end was cut by 10 bases, the J end by 3 bases, with 10 bases between. Germline assignment: CDR1 MDHEN and CDR2 SYDVKM. The CDR3: CATSTNGNTIYF. As DNA, the CDR3 is TGTGCCACCTCCACCAATGGAAACACCATATATTTT.

The J gene is TRBJ2-3, the V gene TRBV27; 7 bases map to TRBD2. Trimming took 2 bases from V and 5 from J; bases not matched to a gene: 19. The V gene's germline CDR1 is MNHEY and CDR2 SMNVEV (reference sequence). The CDR3 is 19 amino acids. CDR3 protein: CASSLRIRTAGEFGDTQYF. CDR3 nucleotides: TGTGCCAGCAGTTTACGTATCCGTACGGCGGGAGAATTCGGAGATACGCAGTATTTT.

Points on this clone: Other nucleotide sequences in the sample specify the same CDR3. CDR3 nucleotides: TGTGCCAGCAGCCCTAGAGAGACCCAGTACTTC. Its protein product is CASSPRETQYF. The chain recombines TRBV2 with TRBJ2-5, with D uncertain. The CDR3 spans 11 residues. Germline V gene data show CDR1 as SNHLY and CDR2 as FYNNEI. Trimming cost V 6 bases and J 4 bases, with 6 bases left between them.

The chain employs TRBV28 and TRBJ1-1, with 12 nucleotides matching TRBD1. V shed 4 bases, J shed 7 bases, and the junction held 7 bases outside the gene matches. This CDR3 has 15 residues. Germline V gives CDR1 MDHEN, CDR2 SYDVKM. The CDR3 protein is CASSSGTGGLDEAFF. The CDR3 region has the DNA TGTGCCAGCAGTTCAGGGACAGGGGGCTTGGATGAAGCTTTCTTT.